The text below deals with one T cell receptor beta chain. Its antigen is undetermined. This record comes from a study of T cell repertoires in cytomegalovirus infection. Germline loops: CDR1 SGHVS, CDR2 FNYEAQ. V shed 5 bases and J shed 7 bases, with 20 bases lying between them. CDR3 length: 15 residues. TCRdb re-called the reads with MiXCR, one entry per CDR3 protein. The data show a few hundred thousand distinct CDR3 sequences, around 35% seen once. The specimen was cultured PBMCs, collected from culture after CMV antigen stimulation. The chain combines TRBV7-6 with TRBJ1-2; D perhaps matches TRBD1 (6 bases). The sequence came from a human donor in good health (CMV status not recorded). Some clones in this sample may be carry-over from other donors' samples. CDR3 in DNA: TGTGCCAGCAGCAGGGAGGGGGGCCTGGATGGTGGCTACACCTTC. This translates into CASSREGGLDGGYTF.